The present TCR beta chain was sequenced within a study of shared clonotypes between healthy human individuals. Across the study: Each donor contributed plates that comprised three CD4 naive, three CD4 memory, two CD8 naive and one CD8 memory.

This clone was picked up one time. Its cognate antigen is unknown. Overall study results and limits: Even with large depth, rarefaction showed that sorted-subset sequencing was incomplete. Clonotypes shared by all four sorted-subset donors had higher generation probabilities than non-shared clonotypes.

The CDR3 spans 15 residues. Germline loops: CDR1 SGHNT, CDR2 YENEEA. V was trimmed by 5 bases and J by 2 bases, leaving 13 bases between them. The repertoire was sequenced with immunoSEQ multiplex PCR; TCRdb's copy has only in-frame clones and lacks some. The sample lists roughly 2.2 million clones, under 95% occurring once. This TCR came from a man between 18 and 29 years old in good health. Some clones in this sample may be carry-over from other donors' samples. Material: naive CD4+ T cells from PBMCs. Stated subset: CD45RA+ positively selected. The chain links TRBV11-3 to TRBJ1-5; D not certain. The CDR3 is CASSPTGLCNQPQHF. CDR3 in DNA: TGTGCCAGCAGCCCGACCGGTCTATGCAATCAGCCCCAGCATTTT.